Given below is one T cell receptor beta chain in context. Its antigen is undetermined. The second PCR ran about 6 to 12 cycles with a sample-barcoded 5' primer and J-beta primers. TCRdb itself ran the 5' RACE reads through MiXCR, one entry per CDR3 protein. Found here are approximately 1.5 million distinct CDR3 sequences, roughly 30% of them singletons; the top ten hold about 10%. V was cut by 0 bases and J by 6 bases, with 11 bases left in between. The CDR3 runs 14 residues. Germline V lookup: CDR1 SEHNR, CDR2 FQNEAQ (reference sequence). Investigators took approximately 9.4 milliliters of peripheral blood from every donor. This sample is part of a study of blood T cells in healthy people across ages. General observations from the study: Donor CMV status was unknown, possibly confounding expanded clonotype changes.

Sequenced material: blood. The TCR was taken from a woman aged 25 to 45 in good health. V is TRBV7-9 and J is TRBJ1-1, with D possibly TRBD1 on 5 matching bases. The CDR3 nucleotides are TGTGCCAGCAGCTTAGCGGGGGGAGGGGCTGAAGCTTTCTTT. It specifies CASSLAGGGAEAFF.